These 24 T cell receptor beta chains came from one sample sequenced in a study of blood T cell repertoires in COVID-19. Sequencing was performed with immunoSEQ multiplex PCR; in TCRdb, only in-frame clones are kept and a portion is missing. The data contain about 190,000 clones, 70% to 85% of them singletons. The specimen was peripheral blood. All receptors come from a woman aged 25-40 years with acute or convalescent COVID-19.

This chain links TRBV5-6 with TRBJ1-5; D is possibly TRBD1 (6 bases). CDR1 and CDR2 (germline): SGHDT, YYEEEE. Trimming took 3 bases from V and 6 from J, leaving 7 bases between them. The CDR3 totals 12 residues. The CDR3 DNA is TGTGCCAGCAGCTCAGGGGTTCAGCCCCAGCATTTT. This codes for CASSSGVQPQHF. Based on the CDR3 plus reference TRBV5-6 and TRBJ1-5, the full variable domain is DAGVTQSPTHLIKTRGQQVTLRCSPKSGHDTVSWYQQALGQGPQFIFQYYEEEERQRGNFPDRFSGHQFPNYSSELNVNALLLGDSALYLCASSSGVQPQHFGDGTRLSIL.

This rearrangement joins TRBV10-1 to TRBJ1-4; 7 bases are shared with TRBD1. The CDR3 covers 15 residues. CDR1 and CDR2 from the germline V gene are WNHNN and SYGVQD (reference sequence). V gave up 8 bases and J gave up 1 base; unmatched junction bases: 7. The CDR3 sequence is CASPGQQGTNEKLFF. In DNA, the CDR3 is TGCGCCAGCCCGGGACAGCAAGGAACTAATGAAAAACTGTTTTTT.

The J gene is TRBJ2-7, the V gene TRBV25-1; 10 nucleotides align to TRBD1. CDR3 length: 15 residues. The V gene end was trimmed by 3 bases and the J gene end by 4 bases; junction bases not matched to a gene: 6. Germline-derived CDR1 and CDR2 are MGHDK and SYGVNS. The CDR3 DNA is TGTGCCAGCAGTGAGCCGGGACAGGGGCGGTACGAGCAGTACTTC. As protein: CASSEPGQGRYEQYF.

This rearrangement joins TRBV28 to TRBJ1-5; 8 positions agree with TRBD1. Germline CDR1 MDHEN, CDR2 SYDVKM. With V trimmed by 4 bases and J by 6 bases, 8 bases remained unmatched. This CDR3 is 15 amino acids long. CDR3 region: CASSSQDRASQPQHF. DNA for the CDR3: TGTGCCAGCAGTTCGCAGGACAGGGCAAGTCAGCCCCAGCATTTT.

This clone was picked up one time. The V call is TRBV1, the J call TRBJ2-3; the listed D gene, TRBD2, was not tested against the DNA. TRBV1 is shown as a pseudogene. CDR3 size: 18 residues. The chain's CDR3 is CTSSQDPSGEGQEDTQYF. The CDR3 DNA follows: TGCACCAGCAGCCAGGACCCTAGCGGGGAGGGCCAGGAAGATACGCAGTATTTT.

The V gene is TRBV7-2, the J gene TRBJ2-1; 7 bases align to TRBD2. This CDR3 spans 14 amino acids. CDR1 SGHTA and CDR2 FQGNSA come from the germline V gene. V gave up 6 bases and J gave up 8 bases; unmatched junction bases: 10. For the CDR3, the DNA is TGTGCCAGCAGTTGGGGCCTCAGCGGGGATGAGCAGTTCTTC. This translates into CASSWGLSGDEQFF.

The CDR3 region is CASARVFDTEAFF. CDR3 nucleotide sequence: TGTGCCAGTGCCAGGGTGTTCGACACTGAAGCTTTCTTT. The chain has TRBV6-5 and TRBJ1-1; D is possibly TRBD1 (5 bases). Germline V gene data show CDR1 as MNHEY and CDR2 as SVGAGI. Trimming left V 9 bases short and J 3 bases short, with 14 bases between. The CDR3 covers 13 residues.

This clone was observed a handful of times. This chain links TRBV7-9 with TRBJ1-1; the D is unclear. CDR1 SEHNR and CDR2 FQNEAQ come from the germline V gene (reference sequence). V was clipped by 3 bases and J by 3 bases, with 8 bases between them. The CDR3 length is 13 residues. This CDR3 reads CASSFAGYTEAFF. For the CDR3, the DNA is TGTGCCAGCAGCTTTGCGGGGTACACTGAAGCTTTCTTT.

The genes are TRBV9 and TRBJ2-1; D possibly corresponds to TRBD2 (5 bases). The germline V and J ends were trimmed by 0 bases and 2 bases, with 9 bases remaining between them. This CDR3 has 15 amino acids. Germline V lookup: CDR1 SGDLS, CDR2 YYNGEE. CDR3 coding DNA: TGTGCCAGCAGCGTAGGGCGGGCCGCCTACAATGAGCAGTTCTTC. Its translation is CASSVGRAAYNEQFF.

CDR3 sequence (DNA): TGTGCCAGCAGCCCTCGACTAGCGGGGGCCCACAATGAGCAGTTCTTC. Translating it yields CASSPRLAGAHNEQFF. The chain recombines TRBV11-2 with TRBJ2-1, with TRBD2 identical over 12 bases. Unmatched junction bases numbered 7, after V lost 5 bases and J lost 5 bases. Per the germline V gene, CDR1 is SGHAT and CDR2 is FQNNGV. CDR3 length equals 16 residues.

V gene TRBV14 combines with J gene TRBJ1-4; 9 nucleotides line up with TRBD1. Unmatched junction bases numbered 12, after V lost 0 bases and J lost 10 bases. The length of the CDR3 is 17 residues. Looked up from germline, CDR1 is SGHDN and CDR2 is FVKESK. The CDR3 sequence: CASSQDLLQGAGGKLFF. The CDR3 DNA is TGTGCCAGCAGCCAAGATCTTTTACAGGGGGCTGGGGGAAAACTGTTTTTT.

The chain uses TRBV24-1 and TRBJ2-3; TRBD2 aligns across 14 bases. V was pared by 2 bases and J by 9 bases, with 9 bases of the junction left unmatched. This CDR3 has 17 residues. CDR1 and CDR2 from the germline V gene are KGHDR and SFDVKD. The CDR3 reads CATSDSRLAGGYGTQYF. As DNA, the CDR3 is TGTGCCACCAGTGATTCACGACTAGCGGGAGGGTATGGGACGCAGTATTTT.

The chain has TRBV27 and TRBJ1-1, with 7 nucleotides matching TRBD1. Losses at the gene ends were 4 bases for V and 3 bases for J; bases not matched to a gene: 5. Germline-derived CDR1 and CDR2 are MNHEY and SMNVEV (reference sequence). CDR3 length equals 14 residues. The CDR3 spells CASSYRGGDTEAFF. DNA for the CDR3: TGTGCCAGCAGTTACAGGGGTGGGGACACTGAAGCTTTCTTT.

The V call is TRBV11-1, the J call TRBJ2-1; D is possibly TRBD1 (5 bases). The V gene lost 5 bases and the J gene lost 7 bases, with 9 bases spanning the gap. Germline V gene data show CDR1 as SGHAT and CDR2 as FQDESV (reference sequence). This CDR3 is 12 amino acids long. DNA for the CDR3: TGTGCCAGCAGCCCCAACAGGAATGAGCAGTTCTTC. It specifies CASSPNRNEQFF.

The chain links TRBV28 to TRBJ1-2, with 9 bases matching TRBD1. This CDR3 spans 15 amino acids. The V segment lost 4 bases and the J segment 4 bases; nucleotides outside the gene matches: 7. Per the germline V gene, CDR1 is MDHEN and CDR2 is SYDVKM. This CDR3 reads CASSSGTGPSYGYTF. The DNA of the CDR3 is TGTGCCAGCAGTTCCGGGACAGGGCCCTCCTATGGCTACACCTTC.

The J gene is TRBJ1-4, the V gene TRBV28; 10 positions agree with TRBD1. The CDR3 has 14 residues. The germline V gene encodes CDR1 MDHEN and CDR2 SYDVKM. V shed 4 bases, J shed 7 bases, and the junction held 3 bases outside the gene matches. For the CDR3, the DNA is TGTGCCAGCAGTTCCGGACAGGGGGGTGAAAAACTGTTTTTT. Its translation: CASSSGQGGEKLFF.

This clone was seen more than once but under ten times. The rearrangement uses TRBV27 and TRBJ2-2; D not resolved. This CDR3 is 13 amino acids long. Germline V gene sequence: CDR1 MNHEY, CDR2 SMNVEV (reference sequence). V was clipped by 7 bases and J by 2 bases, with 8 bases between them. The CDR3 here is CASKRSNTGELFF. The CDR3 DNA is TGTGCCAGCAAACGGAGTAACACCGGGGAGCTGTTTTTT.

V usage is TRBV6-5 and J usage is TRBJ2-6; perhaps TRBD2 as D (6 bases). The CDR3 spans 15 residues. V dropped 7 bases and J dropped 0 bases, with 10 bases sitting between them. Germline V gene sequence: CDR1 MNHEY, CDR2 SVGAGI. The CDR3 DNA reads TGTGCCAGCACTCCGGAGGGCTCTGGGGCCAACGTCCTGACTTTC. This gives the protein CASTPEGSGANVLTF.

The chain couples TRBV18 to TRBJ2-5, with a tentative D call TRBD2 (5 bases). The CDR3 is 13 amino acids. Looked up from germline, CDR1 is KGHSH and CDR2 is LQKENI. Trimming took off 6 bases at V and 2 bases at J, with 10 bases between the two ends. CDR3 sequence (DNA): TGTGCCAGCTCGCCGACGGGGCAAGAGACCCAGTACTTC. This sequence encodes CASSPTGQETQYF.

The J gene is TRBJ2-7, the V gene TRBV15; 9 positions agree with TRBD1. The V segment lost 4 bases and the J segment 3 bases; nucleotides outside the gene matches: 13. Looked up from germline, CDR1 is LNHNV and CDR2 is YYDKDF (reference sequence). This CDR3 region has 17 residues. The CDR3 coding sequence is TGTGCCACCAGCAACGTGAGGGACAGGGAAATCAGCTACGAGCAGTACTTC. Translated: CATSNVRDREISYEQYF.

V gene TRBV19 combines with J gene TRBJ1-2; D ambiguous. This CDR3 comprises 15 residues. V lost 4 bases, J lost 2 bases, and 14 bases lay in between. CDR1 is LNHDA and CDR2 is SQIVND in the germline V gene (reference sequence). DNA of the CDR3: TGTGCCAGTAGTAAACCTGTTGGGCGCAACTATGGCTACACCTTC. Translated, it gives CASSKPVGRNYGYTF.

This clone was seen only once. This chain joins TRBV7-9 and TRBJ1-2; 7 positions agree with TRBD1. CDR3 size: 15 residues. V shed 3 bases and J 0 bases; nucleotides not matched to a gene: 4. The germline V gene encodes CDR1 SEHNR and CDR2 FQNEAQ (reference sequence). CDR3 DNA sequence: TGTGCCAGCAGCTTTACAGGGGCCGCTAACTATGGCTACACCTTC. Its protein is CASSFTGAANYGYTF. The full variable domain, its missing parts supplied by reference TRBV7-9 and TRBJ1-2, is DTGVSQNPRHKITKRGQNVTFRCDPISEHNRLYWYRQTLGQGPEFLTYFQNEAQLEKSRLLSDRFSAERPKGSFSTLEIQRTEQGDSAMYLCASSFTGAANYGYTFGSGTRLTVV.

The V call is TRBV6-5, the J call TRBJ2-2; D possibly corresponds to TRBD1 (6 bases). V was trimmed by 7 bases and J by 4 bases, leaving 16 bases between them. Germline CDR1 MNHEY, CDR2 SVGAGI. This CDR3 region has 15 residues. The CDR3 DNA sequence: TGTGCCAGCACCTTACGTAGCAGGGGCACCGGGGAGCTGTTTTTT. Its translation is CASTLRSRGTGELFF.

The chain uses TRBV29-1 and TRBJ1-1; 11 bases fit TRBD1. Losses at the gene ends were 6 bases for V and 4 bases for J; bases not matched to a gene: 7. CDR1 and CDR2 from the germline V gene are SQVTM and ANQGSEA. The CDR3 is 14 residues long. The CDR3 DNA follows: TGCAGCGTCGGACAGGGGGCGAGGGGCACTGAAGCTTTCTTT. It specifies CSVGQGARGTEAFF.